This T cell receptor beta chain was documented in a study of T cell changes during pregnancy in multiple sclerosis. Germline V gene data show CDR1 as MNHEY and CDR2 as SVGAGI. The CDR3 contains 14 residues. The V segment lost 2 bases and the J segment 7 bases; nucleotides outside the gene matches: 0. The table came from immunoSEQ multiplex PCR; TCRdb's copy has only in-frame clones and leaves some out. Of around 60,000 clones listed, just over 90% were seen once; the top ten hold 1.8%. The source material was peripheral blood, sampled after pregnancy. V gene TRBV6-5 combines with J gene TRBJ2-1, with 12 bases identical to TRBD2. This TCR was sampled from a female donor with multiple sclerosis, enrolled in a pregnancy study. Here the CDR3 reads CASSYGLAGNEQFF. The CDR3 nucleotides are TGTGCCAGCAGTTACGGACTAGCGGGAAATGAGCAGTTCTTC.